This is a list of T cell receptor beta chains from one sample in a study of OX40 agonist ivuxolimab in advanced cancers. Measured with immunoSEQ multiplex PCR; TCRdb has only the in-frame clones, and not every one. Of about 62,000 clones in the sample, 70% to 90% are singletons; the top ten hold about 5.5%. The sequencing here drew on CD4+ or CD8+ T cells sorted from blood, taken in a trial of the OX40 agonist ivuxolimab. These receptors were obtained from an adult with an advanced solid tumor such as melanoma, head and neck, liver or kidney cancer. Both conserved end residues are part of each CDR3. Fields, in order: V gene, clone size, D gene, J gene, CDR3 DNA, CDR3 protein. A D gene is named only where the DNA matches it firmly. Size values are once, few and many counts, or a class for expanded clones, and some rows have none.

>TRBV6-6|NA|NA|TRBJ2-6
TGTGCCAGCAGTTCAACACGCTCTGGGGCCAACGTCCTGACTTTC
CASSSTRSGANVLTF
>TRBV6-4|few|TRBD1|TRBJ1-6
TGTGCCAGCAGTGACGTAGGACAGGGATCAAGTTCACCCCTCCACTTT
CASSDVGQGSSSPLHF
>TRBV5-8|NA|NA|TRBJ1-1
TGTGCCAGCAGCCCTGGGGGGTACACTGAAGCTTTCTTT
CASSPGGYTEAFF
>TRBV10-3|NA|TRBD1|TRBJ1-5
TGTGCCATCAGTGGGGGGACAGGGGACGGCCCAGGGGGACAGCCCCAGCATTTT
CAISGGTGDGPGGQPQHF
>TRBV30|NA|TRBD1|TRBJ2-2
TGTGCCTGGAGGGGGACAGGGAACACCGGGGAGCTGTTTTTT
CAWRGTGNTGELFF
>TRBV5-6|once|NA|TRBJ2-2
TGTGCCAGCACAAGGACTACTCCGAACACCGGGGAGCTGTTTTTT
CASTRTTPNTGELFF
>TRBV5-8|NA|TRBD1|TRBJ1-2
TGTGCCAGCAGCCTAAGACAGGGAAACTATGGCTACACCTTC
CASSLRQGNYGYTF
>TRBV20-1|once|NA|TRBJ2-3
TGCAGTGGCCCCGGCCCAGATACGCAGTATTTT
CSGPGPDTQYF
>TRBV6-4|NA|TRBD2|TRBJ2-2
TGTGCCAGCAGCGGGCCGGGGGGCACCGGGGAGCTGTTTTTT
CASSGPGGTGELFF
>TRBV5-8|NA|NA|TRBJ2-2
TGTGCCAGCAGCAGGACCTTGAACACCGGGGAGCTGTTTTTT
CASSRTLNTGELFF
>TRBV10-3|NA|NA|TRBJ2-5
TGTGCCATCAGTGAGTCCGGGGGGCGCCAAGAGACCCAGTACTTC
CAISESGGRQETQYF
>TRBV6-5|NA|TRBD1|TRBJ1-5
TGTGCCAGCAGTCCGGGACAGGGCAATCAGCCCCAGCATTTT
CASSPGQGNQPQHF
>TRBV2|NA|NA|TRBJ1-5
TGTGCCAGCAGTGGGAATAGCAATCAGCCCCAGCATTTT
CASSGNSNQPQHF
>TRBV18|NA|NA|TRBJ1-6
TGTGCCAGCTCACCGGCTTCGGGGGGTGAGAATTCACCCCTCCACTTT
CASSPASGGENSPLHF
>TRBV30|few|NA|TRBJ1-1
TGTGCCTGGAGCCGAACCGATCGGGGCACTGAAGCTTTCTTT
CAWSRTDRGTEAFF
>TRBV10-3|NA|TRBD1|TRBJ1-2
TGTGCCAGCAACGACAGGGGGCAGAACTATGGCTACACCTTC
CASNDRGQNYGYTF
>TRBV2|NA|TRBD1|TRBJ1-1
TGTGCCAGCACTACCCAGGGGGCGGTCACTGAAGCTTTCTTT
CASTTQGAVTEAFF
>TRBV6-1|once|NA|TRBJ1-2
TGTGCCAGCAGTGAAAGGGGCGGGTACTGGTATGGCTACACCTTC
CASSERGGYWYGYTF
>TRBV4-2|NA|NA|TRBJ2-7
TGTGCCAGCAGCCAAGCCCCAGGGGATAGCTCCTACGAGCAGTACTTC
CASSQAPGDSSYEQYF
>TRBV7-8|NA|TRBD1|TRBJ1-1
TGTGCCAGCAGCATTCTACGGACAGGGATGAACACTGAAGCTTTCTTT
CASSILRTGMNTEAFF
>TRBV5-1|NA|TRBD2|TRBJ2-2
TGCGCCAGCAGCCCCGGGGGGGGAGGCACCGGGGAGCTGTTTTTT
CASSPGGGGTGELFF
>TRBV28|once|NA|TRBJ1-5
TGTGCCAGCAGTACCCCGACAGGATGGAACAATCAGCCCCAGCATTTT
CASSTPTGWNNQPQHF
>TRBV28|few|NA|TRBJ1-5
TGTGCCAGCAGTCCACGTGGAGGGGGGAATCAGCCCCAGCATTTT
CASSPRGGGNQPQHF
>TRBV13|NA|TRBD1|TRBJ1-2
TGTGCCAGCAGCGGCAGACAGGGTCAAAACTATGGCTACACCTTC
CASSGRQGQNYGYTF
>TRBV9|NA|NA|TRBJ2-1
TGTGCCAGCAGCGTAGCACTAGAGTACAATGAGCAGTTCTTC
CASSVALEYNEQFF
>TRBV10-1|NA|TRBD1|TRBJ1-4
TGCGCCAGCAGACAGGGACAGGACGCTAATGAAAAACTGTTTTTT
CASRQGQDANEKLFF
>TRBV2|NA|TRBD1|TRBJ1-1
TGTGCCAGGCGGGACAGTGAGAGCACTGAAGCTTTCTTT
CARRDSESTEAFF
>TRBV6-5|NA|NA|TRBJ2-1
TGTGCCAGCAGTATCCGGGACGCCTACAATGAGCAGTTCTTC
CASSIRDAYNEQFF
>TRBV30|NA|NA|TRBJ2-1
TGTGCCTGGAGTGTGAGGGGGATCACCTACAATGAGCAGTTCTTC
CAWSVRGITYNEQFF
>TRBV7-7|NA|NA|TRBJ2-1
TGTGCTAGCAGCTTGTGGGGACTGGACAATGAGCAGTTCTTC
CASSLWGLDNEQFF
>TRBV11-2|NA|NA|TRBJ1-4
TGTGCCAGCAGCGACCGAAATGATGAAAAACTGTTTTTT
CASSDRNDEKLFF
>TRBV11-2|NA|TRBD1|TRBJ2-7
TGTGCCAGCAGAAGAATCAGGGGGACCCGCGCCTACGAGCAGTACTTC
CASRRIRGTRAYEQYF
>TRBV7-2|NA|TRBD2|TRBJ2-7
TGTGCCAGCAGCTACCCCGGGGGGGTGTTTTTCTACGAGCAGTACTTC
CASSYPGGVFFYEQYF
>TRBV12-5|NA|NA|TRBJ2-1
TGTGCTAGTGGTCCCCAGGGGAGCGGGAATGAGCAGTTCTTC
CASGPQGSGNEQFF
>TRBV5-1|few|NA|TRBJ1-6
TGCGCCAGCAGCTTGGACGGGAGCTCCTATAATTCACCCCTCCACTTT
CASSLDGSSYNSPLHF
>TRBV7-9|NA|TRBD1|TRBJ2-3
TGTGCCAGCAGCTTAGGACAGGGAAACACAGATACGCAGTATTTT
CASSLGQGNTDTQYF
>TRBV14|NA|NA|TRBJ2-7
TGTGCCAGCAGCCATTCCGAGGGGGGATCCCCAGACTTC
CASSHSEGGSPDF
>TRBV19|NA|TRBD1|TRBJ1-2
TGTGCCAGTATCCAACCGGGACAGGGCCCTAGTTTACGGGGCTACACCTTC
CASIQPGQGPSLRGYTF
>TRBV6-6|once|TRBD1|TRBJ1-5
TGTGCCAGCAGTTACGACAGGGGTCTGGGCAATCAGCCCCAGCATTTT
CASSYDRGLGNQPQHF
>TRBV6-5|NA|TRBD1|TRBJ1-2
TGTGCCAGCAGTCGGGACAGGTTAGATGGCTACACCTTC
CASSRDRLDGYTF
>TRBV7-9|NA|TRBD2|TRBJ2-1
TGTGCCAGCAGCAGGACTAGCGGGAACTACAATGAGCAGTTCTTC
CASSRTSGNYNEQFF
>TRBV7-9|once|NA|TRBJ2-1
TGTGCCAGCAGCTTTACAGGGTCAACCGATGAGCAGTTCTTC
CASSFTGSTDEQFF
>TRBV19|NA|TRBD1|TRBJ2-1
TGTGCCAGTAGTAGAAGACAGGGGGCCTCCTACAATGAGCAGTTCTTC
CASSRRQGASYNEQFF
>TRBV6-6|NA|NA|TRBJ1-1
TGTGCCAGTTCCCTAGGGGGGTCGAACACTGAAGCTTTCTTT
CASSLGGSNTEAFF
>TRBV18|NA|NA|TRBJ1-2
TGTGCCAGCTCACCGAACGGGGGAGCAGACTATGGCTACACCTTC
CASSPNGGADYGYTF
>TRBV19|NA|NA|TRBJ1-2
TGTGCCAGTATCCAAGACAGGACCAGGAATGGCTACACCTTC
CASIQDRTRNGYTF
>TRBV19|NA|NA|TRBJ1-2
TGTGCCTCCCAGACGGACGACTATGGCTACACCTTC
CASQTDDYGYTF